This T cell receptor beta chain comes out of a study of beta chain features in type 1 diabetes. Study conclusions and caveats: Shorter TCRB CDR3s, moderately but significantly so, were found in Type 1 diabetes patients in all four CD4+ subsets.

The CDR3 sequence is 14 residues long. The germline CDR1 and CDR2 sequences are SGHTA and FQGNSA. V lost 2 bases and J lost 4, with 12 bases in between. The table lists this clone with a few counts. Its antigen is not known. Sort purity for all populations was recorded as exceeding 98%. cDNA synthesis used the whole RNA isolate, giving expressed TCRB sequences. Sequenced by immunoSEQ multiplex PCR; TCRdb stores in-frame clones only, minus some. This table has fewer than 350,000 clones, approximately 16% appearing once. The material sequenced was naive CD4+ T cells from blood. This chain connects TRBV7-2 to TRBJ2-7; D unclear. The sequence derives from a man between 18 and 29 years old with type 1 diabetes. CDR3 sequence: CASSLTVRLYEQYF. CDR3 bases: TGTGCCAGCAGCTTAACAGTGCGTTTATACGAGCAGTACTTC. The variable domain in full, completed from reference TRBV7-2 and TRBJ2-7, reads GAGVSQSPSNKVTEKGKDVELRCDPISGHTALYWYRQSLGQGLEFLIYFQGNSAPDKSGLPSDRFSAERTGGSVSTLTIQRTQQEDSAVYLCASSLTVRLYEQYFGPGTRLTVT.